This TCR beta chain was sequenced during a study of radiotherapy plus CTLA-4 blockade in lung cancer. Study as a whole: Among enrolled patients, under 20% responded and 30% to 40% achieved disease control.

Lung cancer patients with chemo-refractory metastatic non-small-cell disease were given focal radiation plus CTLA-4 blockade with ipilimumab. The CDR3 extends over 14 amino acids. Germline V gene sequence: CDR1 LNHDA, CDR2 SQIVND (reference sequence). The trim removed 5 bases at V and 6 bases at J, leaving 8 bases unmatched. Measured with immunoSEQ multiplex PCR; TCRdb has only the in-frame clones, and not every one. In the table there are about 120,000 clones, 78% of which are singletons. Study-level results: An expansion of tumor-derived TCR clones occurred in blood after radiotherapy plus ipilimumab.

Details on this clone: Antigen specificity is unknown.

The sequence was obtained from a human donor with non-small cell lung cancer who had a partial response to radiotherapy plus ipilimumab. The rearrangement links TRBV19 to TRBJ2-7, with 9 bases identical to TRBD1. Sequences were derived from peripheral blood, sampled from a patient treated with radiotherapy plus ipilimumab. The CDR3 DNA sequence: TGTGCCAGTAGTCCTAAACAGGGGGCCGGCGAGCAGTACTTC. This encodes CASSPKQGAGEQYF. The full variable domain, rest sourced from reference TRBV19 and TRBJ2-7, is DGGITQSPKYLFRKEGQNVTLSCEQNLNHDAMYWYRQDPGQGLRLIYYSQIVNDFQKGDIAEGYSVSREKKESFPLTVTSAQKNPTAFYLCASSPKQGAGEQYFGPGTRLTVT.